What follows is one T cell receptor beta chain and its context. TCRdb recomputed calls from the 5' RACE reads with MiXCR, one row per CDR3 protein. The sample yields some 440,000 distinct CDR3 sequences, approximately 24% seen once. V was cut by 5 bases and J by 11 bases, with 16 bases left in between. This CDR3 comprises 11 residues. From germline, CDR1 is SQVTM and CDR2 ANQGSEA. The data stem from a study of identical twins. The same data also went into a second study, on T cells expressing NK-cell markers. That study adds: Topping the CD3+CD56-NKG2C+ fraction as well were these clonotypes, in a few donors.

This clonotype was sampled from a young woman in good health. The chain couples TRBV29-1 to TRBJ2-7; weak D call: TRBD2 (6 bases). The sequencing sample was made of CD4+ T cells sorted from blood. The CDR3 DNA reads TGCAGCGTTCCCCGGGGGTCTGCCGAGTACTTC. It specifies CSVPRGSAEYF.